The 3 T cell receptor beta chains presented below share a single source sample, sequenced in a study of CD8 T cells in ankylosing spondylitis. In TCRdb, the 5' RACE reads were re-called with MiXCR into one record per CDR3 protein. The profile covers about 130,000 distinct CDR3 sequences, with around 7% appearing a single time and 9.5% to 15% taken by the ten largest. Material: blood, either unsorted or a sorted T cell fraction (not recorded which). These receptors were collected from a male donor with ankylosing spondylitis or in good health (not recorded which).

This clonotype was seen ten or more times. CDR3 protein: CAISVDIGQYNEQFF. The CDR3, as DNA: TGTGCCATCAGTGTGGACATAGGGCAATACAATGAGCAGTTCTTC. J is TRBJ2-1 and V is TRBV10-3, with D possibly TRBD1 on 5 matching bases. Germline CDR1 and CDR2: ENHRY and SYGVKD. Trimming pared 4 bases from V and 4 bases from J, leaving 14 bases between. The CDR3 is made up of 15 amino acids.

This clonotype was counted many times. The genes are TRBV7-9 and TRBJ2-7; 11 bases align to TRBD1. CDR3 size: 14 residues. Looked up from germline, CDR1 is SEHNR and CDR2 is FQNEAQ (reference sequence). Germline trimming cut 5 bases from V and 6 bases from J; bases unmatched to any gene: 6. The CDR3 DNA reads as TGTGCCAGCAGCCACGGACAGGGGGCCCTCGAGCAGTACTTC. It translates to CASSHGQGALEQYF.

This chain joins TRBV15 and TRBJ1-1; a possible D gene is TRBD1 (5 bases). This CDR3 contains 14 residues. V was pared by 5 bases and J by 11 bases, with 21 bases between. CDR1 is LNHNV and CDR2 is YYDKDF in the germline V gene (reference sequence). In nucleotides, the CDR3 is TGTGCCACCAGCGGCCGAGAAAGGGCAGGGACGGCTTTCTTT. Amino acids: CATSGRERAGTAFF.